The 14 T cell receptor beta chains below come from one sample, sequenced in a study of spatial heterogeneity in lung cancer. Time point reported: blood at routine non-recurrence follow-up after resection. TCRdb redid the calling of the 5' RACE reads with MiXCR, one entry per CDR3 protein. The data contain about 1,200 distinct CDR3 sequences, around 25% of them singletons. The specimen was PBMCs, collected at follow-up. The receptors were sampled from a male donor with early-stage non-small cell lung cancer.

In its sample, this clonotype is large. The rearrangement uses TRBV6-5 and TRBJ2-1; 16 positions match TRBD2. Germline values: CDR1 MNHEY, CDR2 SVGAGI. This CDR3 has 19 residues. Trimming at V came to 9 bases and at J to 0 bases, leaving 11 bases not matched to a gene. The DNA for the CDR3 is TGTGCCAGTTCGGCCTCGGGACTAGCGGGAGGGCCCTCCTACAATGAGCAGTTCTTC. Its translation: CASSASGLAGGPSYNEQFF.

Within the sample, this clonotype is large. V gene TRBV11-2 combines with J gene TRBJ2-1; D remains ambiguous. Germline V gives CDR1 SGHAT, CDR2 FQNNGV. The CDR3 sequence is 15 residues long. The V end was cut by 5 bases, the J end by 4 bases, with 15 bases between. CDR3 sequence (DNA): TGTGCCAGCAGCCCCGGAGAAGGGTCATACAATGAGCAGTTCTTC. Amino acids: CASSPGEGSYNEQFF.

V gene TRBV6-1 combines with J gene TRBJ2-1, with D possibly matching TRBD1 (5 bases). The CDR3 has 14 residues. Trimming removed 0 bases at V and 12 bases at J, with 15 bases between. Germline V gene sequence: CDR1 MNHNS, CDR2 SASEGT. CDR3 residues: CASSEARVRRGQFF. The CDR3 DNA reads TGTGCCAGCAGTGAAGCGCGCGTCAGAAGGGGGCAGTTCTTC.

This clonotype showed up just a few times. The J gene is TRBJ2-3, the V gene TRBV6-1; the match to TRBD2 covers 11 bases. Germline values: CDR1 MNHNS, CDR2 SASEGT. CDR3 size: 15 residues. Germline trimming cut 2 bases from V and 7 bases from J; bases unmatched to any gene: 5. CDR3 amino acids: CASSEKASGRNTQYF. In nucleotides, the CDR3 is TGTGCCAGCAGTGAAAAGGCTAGCGGGAGGAATACGCAGTATTTT.

This clonotype is categorized as large. The rearrangement uses TRBV5-1 and TRBJ2-1; 12 bases match TRBD2. Germline lookup yields CDR1 SGHRS and CDR2 YFSETQ. This CDR3 has 15 amino acids. The V gene end was trimmed by 5 bases and the J gene end by 8 bases; junction bases not matched to a gene: 8. The CDR3 DNA sequence: TGCGCCAGCAGGCCGCTAGCGGGAGGGTCCCATGAGCAGTTCTTC. This gives the protein CASRPLAGGSHEQFF.

This clonotype counts as medium-sized. The J gene is TRBJ2-3, the V gene TRBV7-2; D is perhaps TRBD1 (5 bases). The ends were cut back, 5 bases at V and 10 bases at J, with 13 bases in the middle. There are 12 residues in the CDR3. The V gene's germline CDR1 is SGHTA and CDR2 FQGNSA. CDR3 amino acids: CASSVPRGAQYF. The CDR3 DNA reads as TGTGCCAGCAGCGTCCCTAGGGGTGCGCAGTATTTT. The whole variable domain, remainder taken from reference TRBV7-2 and TRBJ2-3, is GAGVSQSPSNKVTEKGKDVELRCDPISGHTALYWYRQSLGQGLEFLIYFQGNSAPDKSGLPSDRFSAERTGGSVSTLTIQRTQQEDSAVYLCASSVPRGAQYFGPGTRLTVL.

J is TRBJ2-7 and V is TRBV7-2; D is unclear. V lost 3 bases to trimming and J lost 6 bases, with 9 bases between them. The CDR3 runs 12 residues. Germline V gives CDR1 SGHTA, CDR2 FQGNSA. CDR3 protein: CASSFPPGEQYF. The CDR3 nucleotides read TGTGCCAGCAGCTTCCCTCCCGGCGAGCAGTACTTC.

By frequency in the sample, this clonotype is medium-sized. The rearrangement joins TRBV4-2 to TRBJ2-1, with D perhaps given as TRBD1 or TRBD2 (5 bases each). Germline loops: CDR1 LGHNA, CDR2 YNFKEQ. V lost 0 bases, J lost 7 bases, and 19 bases lay in between. This CDR3 is built from 17 residues. CDR3 sequence reads: CASSQETGAFFGNEQFF. Written as DNA, the CDR3 is TGTGCCAGCAGCCAAGAGACCGGGGCCTTCTTTGGGAATGAGCAGTTCTTC.

This clonotype turned up a few times. The chain couples TRBV4-3 to TRBJ2-1; D gene unclear. The CDR3 loop spans 12 amino acids. Germline V gene data show CDR1 as LGHNA and CDR2 as YSLEER. V was cut by 6 bases and J by 6 bases, with 9 bases left in between. The CDR3: CASSSWSNEQFF. In nucleotides, the CDR3 is TGCGCCAGCAGTAGCTGGAGCAATGAGCAGTTCTTC.

This clonotype ranks as medium-sized. The chain is built from TRBV20-1 and TRBJ2-1; the match to TRBD2 covers 9 bases. The J segment lost 2 bases and the V segment lost 5 bases, leaving 4 bases of the junction unmatched. Germline V lookup: CDR1 DFQATT, CDR2 SNEGSKA (reference sequence). This CDR3 region has 14 residues. CDR3 bases: TGCAGTGCTTCCGCGGGGGGGGCCTACAATGAGCAGTTCTTC. It yields the protein CSASAGGAYNEQFF.

This clonotype has at least ten counts. This chain links TRBV6-2 or TRBV6-3 with TRBJ2-1, with a tentative D call TRBD1 (6 bases). With 6 bases removed from V and 4 bases from J, the gap between germline ends came to 16 bases. The CDR3 contains 15 residues. Germline CDR1 is MNHEY and CDR2 is SVGEGT. In nucleotides, the CDR3 is TGTGCCAGCAGATTCGGTCAGGGGATATACAATGAGCAGTTCTTC. It translates to CASRFGQGIYNEQFF.

Judged by abundance, this clonotype is large. Its ends do not fully match the called genes, so a read error is possible. This rearrangement joins TRBV20-1 to TRBJ2-1; 7 nucleotides agree with TRBD2. Germline assignment: CDR1 DFQATT and CDR2 SNEGSKA (reference sequence). The CDR3 is 13 amino acids. The CDR3 is CSATSDPYNEQFF. CDR3 DNA sequence: TGCAGCGCTACTAGCGACCCCTACAATGAGCAGTTCTTC.

The rearrangement links TRBV6-2 or TRBV6-3 to TRBJ2-7; D is perhaps TRBD1 or TRBD2 (5 bases each). CDR3 length equals 11 residues. The V and J ends lost 10 bases and 6 bases respectively, with 13 bases between them. Germline V gene sequence: CDR1 MNHEY, CDR2 SVGEGT. The CDR3 DNA is TGTGCCACCACTGGGGGAGCCGAGCAGTACTTC. Its translation: CATTGGAEQYF.

By share, this clonotype ranks as medium-sized. V usage is TRBV7-9 and J usage is TRBJ2-1, with D possibly TRBD2 on 6 matching bases. The length of the CDR3 is 15 residues. Germline V gene sequence: CDR1 SEHNR, CDR2 FQNEAQ (reference sequence). The V gene lost 1 base and the J gene lost 5 bases, with 12 bases spanning the gap. The CDR3 loop is CASSLGGSGNNEQFF. CDR3 coding DNA: TGTGCCAGCAGCTTAGGCGGTAGCGGCAACAATGAGCAGTTCTTC.